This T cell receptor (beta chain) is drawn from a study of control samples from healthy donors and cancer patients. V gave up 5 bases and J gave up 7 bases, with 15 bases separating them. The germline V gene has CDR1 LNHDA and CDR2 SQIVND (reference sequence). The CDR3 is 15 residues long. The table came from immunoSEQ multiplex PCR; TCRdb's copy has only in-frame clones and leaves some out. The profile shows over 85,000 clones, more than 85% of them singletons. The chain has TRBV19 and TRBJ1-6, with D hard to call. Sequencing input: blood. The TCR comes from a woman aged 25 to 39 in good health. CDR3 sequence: CASSARPWGNSPLHF. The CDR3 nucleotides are TGTGCCAGTAGTGCGCGTCCCTGGGGAAATTCACCCCTCCACTTT.